These T cell receptor beta chains were read from a single sample in a study of kidney transplant recipient with SARS-CoV-2 infection. One entry per CDR3 protein results from TCRdb running MiXCR on the reads. The sample records roughly 230,000 distinct CDR3 sequences, around 26% being singletons. Material: a blood sample, obtained at baseline and between days 110 and 120 from a kidney transplant recipient. Source of these receptors: a young adult male patient who had COVID-19 and was a kidney transplant recipient. Some T cells may arise from the graft donor. CDR3s include the opening cysteine and the closing phenylalanine or tryptophan. Each record gives: clone size, D gene, V gene, J gene, CDR3 protein, CDR3 DNA. A D gene is named only where the DNA matches it firmly. Not every row has a clone size; where given, it reads once, few, many or a size class.

many	.	TRBV11-2	TRBJ2-4	CASSSRLAKNIQYF	TGTGCCAGCAGCTCCCGTCTAGCCAAAAACATTCAGTACTTC
many	.	TRBV20-1	TRBJ2-7	CSAPKGAFSSYEQYF	TGCAGTGCTCCCAAGGGTGCGTTCAGCTCTTATGAGCAGTACTTC
.	TRBD2	TRBV6-5	TRBJ2-7	CASRRQRGSYEQYF	TGTGCCAGCAGGCGCCAGCGGGGCTCCTACGAGCAGTACTTC
.	TRBD1	TRBV6-5	TRBJ2-7	CASSGLRTGGYEQYF	TGTGCCAGCAGTGGATTAAGAACAGGGGGCTACGAGCAGTACTTC
many	TRBD2	TRBV5-8	TRBJ2-7	CASSLGLAGVFEQYF	TGTGCCAGCAGCTTGGGACTAGCGGGAGTATTCGAGCAGTACTTC
.	.	TRBV9	TRBJ2-1	CASSVPTPQGIHNEQFF	TGTGCCAGCAGCGTCCCCACTCCTCAGGGGATCCACAATGAGCAGTTCTTC
many	TRBD2	TRBV6-4	TRBJ2-3	CASSLSAGEADTQYF	TGTGCCAGCAGTTTGTCAGCGGGAGAGGCAGATACGCAGTATTTT
many	.	TRBV23-1	TRBJ1-2	CASSKPRLRRKTYGYTF	TGCGCCAGCAGTAAACCTAGGCTACGCAGAAAGACCTATGGCTACACCTTC
many	.	TRBV12-3/TRBV12-4	TRBJ2-7	CASSPPAAPYEQYF	TGTGCCAGCAGTCCCCCAGCAGCACCCTACGAGCAGTACTTC
many	.	TRBV8-2	TRBJ1-2	CGSPGPDSRKTYGYTF	TGTGGCAGTCCAGGGCCTGATAGCCGAAAGACCTATGGCTACACCTTC
many	.	TRBV20-1	TRBJ2-7	CSARSDSYEQYF	TGCAGTGCTAGGTCAGACTCCTACGAGCAGTACTTC
many	.	TRBV7-9	TRBJ1-4	CATEGGQGEKLFF	TGTGCCACCGAAGGGGGTCAGGGGGAAAAACTGTTTTTT
few	TRBD2	TRBV7-3	TRBJ2-5	CASSPSVAGGQETQYF	TGTGCCAGCAGCCCCAGCGTAGCGGGAGGGCAAGAGACCCAGTACTTC
few	.	TRBV11-2	TRBJ2-3	CASSPTQADTQYF	TGTGCCAGCAGCCCGACCCAGGCAGATACGCAGTATTTT
.	.	TRBV2	TRBJ2-5	CAIQHNYREETQYF	TGTGCCATCCAACATAACTACAGGGAAGAGACCCAGTACTTC
.	.	TRBV20-1	TRBJ2-3	CSASPLLAPDTQYF	TGCAGTGCTAGCCCCCTTCTAGCCCCGGATACGCAGTATTTT
many	.	TRBV15	TRBJ2-7	CATSRDGGASSYEQYF	TGTGCCACCAGCAGAGATGGTGGGGCTTCGTCTTACGAGCAGTACTTC
many	.	TRBV9	TRBJ1-2	CASTVRYSRKTYGYTF	TGTGCCAGCACCGTTAGGTACTCAAGAAAGACCTATGGCTACACCTTC
many	TRBD2	TRBV19	TRBJ2-1	CASSMGLAGGFSYNEQFF	TGTGCCAGTAGTATGGGACTAGCGGGGGGGTTCTCCTACAATGAGCAGTTCTTC
few	.	TRBV20-1	TRBJ1-6	CSARDSYNSPLHF	TGCAGTGCTAGGGACAGCTATAATTCACCCCTCCACTTT
many	.	TRBV19	TRBJ1-5	CASSPGRIDQPQHF	TGTGCCAGTAGTCCGGGACGTATCGATCAGCCCCAGCATTTT
few	.	TRBV20-1	TRBJ2-3	CSAPQGTDTQYF	TGCAGTGCCCCCCAAGGCACAGATACGCAGTATTTT
many	.	TRBV3-1	TRBJ2-2	CASSKWGPISGLTGELFF	TGTGCCAGCAGCAAGTGGGGTCCCATTTCAGGCTTAACCGGGGAGCTGTTTTTT
.	.	TRBV6-2/TRBV6-3	TRBJ1-2	CASSELSCIGKTYGYTF	TGTGCCAGCAGTGAGTTGAGCTGCATCGGAAAGACCTATGGCTACACCTTC
many	TRBD2	TRBV20-1	TRBJ2-7	CSAAPSGRSYEQYF	TGCAGTGCAGCTCCCAGCGGGAGGTCCTACGAGCAGTACTTC
many	.	TRBV6-1	TRBJ1-2	CASSASRECRKTYGYTF	TGTGCCAGCAGTGCGTCCAGGGAATGTAGAAAGACCTATGGCTACACCTTC
many	.	TRBV5-3	TRBJ1-2	CARFGSVVRKTYGYTF	TGTGCCAGATTCGGCTCAGTGGTGAGAAAGACCTATGGCTACACCTTC
.	.	TRBV3-1	TRBJ2-1	CASSQGIPRITYNEQFF	TGTGCCAGCAGCCAAGGGATTCCCCGGATTACCTACAATGAGCAGTTCTTC
many	.	TRBV5-3	TRBJ1-2	CARRPQVVRKTYGYTF	TGTGCCAGACGTCCCCAAGTGGTGAGAAAGACCTATGGCTACACCTTC
.	TRBD2	TRBV2	TRBJ2-3	CASSESLAGDTQYF	TGTGCCAGCAGTGAATCACTAGCGGGAGATACGCAGTATTTT
many	.	TRBV7-4	TRBJ1-2	CASSGKVSARKTYGYTF	TGTGCCAGCAGCGGAAAAGTTTCAGCTCGAAAGACCTATGGCTACACCTTC
.	TRBD1	TRBV6-5	TRBJ2-7	CASSLRTGGDEQYF	TGTGCCAGCAGTCTGCGGACAGGGGGGGACGAGCAGTACTTC
many	.	TRBV10-2	TRBJ1-2	CASSACSTSRKTYGYTF	TGCGCCAGCAGTGCATGCTCCACTTCTAGAAAGACCTATGGCTACACCTTC
many	TRBD1	TRBV2	TRBJ1-5	CASTGTGPNQPQHF	TGTGCCAGTACCGGGACAGGACCCAATCAGCCCCAGCATTTT
many	TRBD1	TRBV3-1	TRBJ2-7	CASSQGTGQGLYEQYF	TGTGCCAGCAGCCAAGGTACGGGACAGGGTCTCTACGAGCAGTACTTC
many	.	TRBV7-2	TRBJ2-2	CASILIGGHTGELFF	TGTGCCAGCATTCTAATCGGGGGGCACACCGGGGAGCTGTTTTTT
many	.	TRBV4-1	TRBJ1-5	CASSQEDGPRTPQHF	TGCGCCAGCAGCCAAGAGGACGGGCCCCGGACGCCCCAGCATTTT
.	.	TRBV12-3/TRBV12-4	TRBJ2-3	CASSLFTDTQYF	TGTGCCAGCAGTTTATTCACAGATACGCAGTATTTT
few	.	TRBV15	TRBJ1-2	CATSAGRRCGKTYGYTF	TGTGCCACCAGCGCGGGACGAAGGTGTGGAAAGACCTATGGCTACACCTTC
many	TRBD1	TRBV20-1	TRBJ2-5	CSATTGGMGGTQYF	TGCAGTGCGACCACAGGGGGCATGGGGGGGACCCAGTACTTC
many	.	TRBV6-6	TRBJ2-7	CASSQQGTSYEQYF	TGTGCCAGCAGTCAGCAGGGAACGTCCTACGAGCAGTACTTC
many	.	TRBV7-2	TRBJ2-7	CASSLGQSSYEQYF	TGTGCCAGCAGCTTGGGACAAAGCTCCTACGAGCAGTACTTC
.	TRBD1	TRBV10-2	TRBJ1-5	CASSQTGGRNQPQHF	TGCGCCAGCAGCCAGACAGGGGGCCGCAATCAGCCCCAGCATTTT
many	.	TRBV18	TRBJ2-2	CASSVREVTGELFF	TGTGCCAGCTCAGTCAGGGAGGTGACCGGGGAGCTGTTTTTT
many	.	TRBV7-8	TRBJ1-2	CASSPPAFTRKTYGYTF	TGTGCCAGCAGCCCACCAGCGTTTACCCGAAAGACCTATGGCTACACCTTC
many	.	TRBV3-1	TRBJ2-5	CASNVPISFSETQYF	TGTGCCAGCAACGTTCCCATTTCTTTCTCTGAGACCCAGTACTTC
many	.	TRBV12-3/TRBV12-4	TRBJ1-2	CASSDVHTAGKTYGYTF	TGTGCCAGCAGTGATGTCCACACAGCAGGAAAGACCTATGGCTACACCTTC
many	TRBD2	TRBV6-1	TRBJ2-3	CASSELAGGPDTQYF	TGTGCCAGCAGTGAACTAGCGGGAGGGCCAGATACGCAGTATTTT
few	TRBD2	TRBV5-1	TRBJ2-5	CASSLAGGGRYQETQYF	TGCGCCAGCAGCTTGGCTGGCGGGGGGAGATACCAAGAGACCCAGTACTTC
few	.	TRBV7-2	TRBJ2-3	CASRPQVGYTDTQYF	TGTGCCAGCAGACCTCAGGTGGGATACACAGATACGCAGTATTTT
.	.	TRBV12-3/TRBV12-4	TRBJ2-3	CASSRTLSTDTQYF	TGTGCCAGCAGTCGGACTCTTAGCACAGATACGCAGTATTTT
.	.	TRBV8-2	TRBJ1-2	CGSKRGDSRKTYGYTF	TGTGGCAGTAAACGGGGTGATAGCCGAAAGACCTATGGCTACACCTTC
.	TRBD1	TRBV19	TRBJ2-3	CASSISTGGFSTDTQYF	TGTGCCAGTAGTATCTCGACAGGGGGTTTCAGCACAGATACGCAGTATTTT